This TCR beta chain is drawn from a study of blood T cell repertoires in COVID-19. As for the study in general: COVID-19 samples collected from the United States, Italy and Spain covered acute and convalescent phases. From T cells, B-cell-depleted T cells, or PBMCs came the material, which was cDNA or gDNA.

Generated by immunoSEQ multiplex PCR, the TCRdb table keeps only in-frame clones and is missing some. The table records about 240,000 clones, roughly 86% of them present only once. In terms of age and location, participants ranged from roughly 18 to 95 years and lived in about two dozen US areas. Cohort allocation depended upon clinical history that participants reported. V was shortened by 3 bases and J by 6 bases, with 7 bases between the two germline ends. The V gene's germline CDR1 is DFQATT and CDR2 SNEGSKA (reference sequence). There are 11 residues in the CDR3. The chain recombines TRBV20-1 with TRBJ2-3; D gene uncertain. The sample taken for sequencing was PBMCs or T cells enriched from blood (not recorded which). This TCR was sampled from a woman aged 40 to 50 with acute COVID-19. CDR3 amino acids: CSASGSDTQYF. As DNA, the CDR3 is TGCAGTGCTAGTGGTAGCGATACGCAGTATTTT.